Below, one T cell receptor (beta chain) is given with its context. The data were obtained in a study of cytomegalovirus exposure and HLA in healthy donors. This table comes from immunoSEQ multiplex PCR, and its TCRdb copy is limited to in-frame clones, with some not included. The profile shows tens of thousands of clones, about 93% of them singletons. Source material: PBMCs. The receptor was isolated from a woman aged 18 to 35 in good health and CMV-seropositive.

DNA for the CDR3: TGTGCCAGCAGTACTACAGGAATAAGCTCCTACGAGCAGTACTTC. Amino acid sequence: CASSTTGISSYEQYF. V is TRBV6-5 and J is TRBJ2-7; the D gene is possibly TRBD1 (5 bases). Trimming removed 5 bases from V and 0 bases from J, with 14 bases in between. CDR1 is MNHEY and CDR2 is SVGAGI in the germline V gene. The CDR3 is 15 residues long.